Below are 32 T cell receptor beta chains sequenced from a single sample in a study of PD-1 blockade in classical Hodgkin lymphoma. The table came from immunoSEQ multiplex PCR; TCRdb's copy has only in-frame clones and leaves some out. The sample contains 15,000 to 20,000 clones, around 83% of which appear only once. As to time point: newly diagnosed, previously untreated cHL patient sample. Thawed PBMCs underwent magnetic negative selection to yield purified CD4+ T cells. The material sequenced was CD4+ T cells from blood. Receptor source: a human donor with classical Hodgkin lymphoma.

The CDR3 protein is CASSPSPASYEQYF. CDR3 in DNA: TGTGCCAGCAGCCCCTCTCCAGCCTCCTACGAGCAGTACTTC. This chain joins TRBV7-6 and TRBJ2-7; D remains unclear. V lost 5 bases, J lost 0 bases, and 11 bases lay in between. This CDR3 has 14 amino acids. Germline CDR1 SGHVS, CDR2 FNYEAQ.

V gene TRBV6-1 combines with J gene TRBJ2-3, with 8 bases matching TRBD2. The trim removed 4 bases at V and 4 bases at J, leaving 4 bases unmatched. This CDR3 is built from 14 residues. CDR1 is MNHNS and CDR2 is SASEGT in the germline V gene. The CDR3: CASSGKRESDTQYF. As DNA, the CDR3 is TGTGCCAGCAGTGGAAAGCGGGAGTCAGATACGCAGTATTTT.

The chain carries TRBV27 and TRBJ1-1, with D perhaps matching TRBD1 (5 bases). This CDR3 spans 13 amino acids. V was clipped by 5 bases and J by 8 bases, with 15 bases between them. Germline values: CDR1 MNHEY, CDR2 SMNVEV (reference sequence). The CDR3 spells CASSPRGGSEAFF. CDR3 coding DNA: TGTGCCAGCAGTCCACGGGGGGGTTCCGAAGCTTTCTTT.

The chain carries TRBV28 and TRBJ1-1, with D perhaps TRBD1 (6 bases). Germline V gene data show CDR1 as MDHEN and CDR2 as SYDVKM. V was clipped by 5 bases and J by 1 base, with 11 bases between them. The CDR3 loop spans 14 amino acids. The CDR3 DNA reads TGTGCCAGCAGTACACAGGGCGGGAACACTGAAGCTTTCTTT. Its protein product is CASSTQGGNTEAFF.

The gene calls are TRBV7-8 and TRBJ2-4, with D possibly being TRBD1 (6 bases). This CDR3 is built from 11 residues. CDR1 and CDR2 (germline): SGHVS, FQNEAQ. The V end was cut by 5 bases, the J end by 8 bases, with 7 bases between. The CDR3 reads CASSPGDIQYF. DNA of the CDR3: TGTGCCAGCAGCCCAGGGGACATTCAGTACTTC.

The rearrangement uses TRBV14 and TRBJ2-2, with D hard to call. Between the trimmed V and J ends, which lost 1 base and 6 bases, there was a span of 21 bases. The CDR3 spans 18 residues. CDR1 SGHDN and CDR2 FVKESK come from the germline V gene. CDR3 nucleotides: TGTGCCAGCAGCCAAGTCTTTCCGACTGACCCCGGCGCCGGGGAGCTGTTTTTT. This sequence encodes CASSQVFPTDPGAGELFF.

This chain's CDR3 is CASSQRVYEQYF. CDR3 DNA: TGCGCCAGCAGTCAAAGGGTTTACGAGCAGTACTTC. The chain is built from TRBV23-1 and TRBJ2-7, with D unresolved. TRBV23-1 is an ORF for which the function is uncertain. The CDR3 totals 12 residues. Deletions cut 2 bases from V and 4 bases from J, with 6 bases between.

This clone has a handful of counts. This rearrangement joins TRBV2 to TRBJ1-2, with D perhaps matching TRBD1 (5 bases). The V gene lost 9 bases and the J gene lost 3 bases, with 14 bases spanning the gap. In germline, CDR1 is SNHLY, CDR2 FYNNEI. The CDR3 runs 13 residues. CDR3 DNA sequence: TGTGCCAGTGGGGGGGACTCCGACTATGGCTACACCTTC. Its protein product is CASGGDSDYGYTF.

This sequence joins TRBV18 and TRBJ2-7, with D tentatively TRBD1 or TRBD2 (7 bases each). Germline V gene lookup returns CDR1 KGHSH and CDR2 LQKENI. This CDR3 has 13 amino acids. V shed 7 bases and J shed 3 bases, with 13 bases lying between them. CDR3 bases: TGTGCCAGCTTACGGGGGGACAGCTACGAGCAGTACTTC. Amino acid sequence: CASLRGDSYEQYF. The full variable domain, with the rest looked up from reference TRBV18 and TRBJ2-7, is NAGVMQNPRHLVRRRGQEARLRCSPMKGHSHVYWYRQLPEEGLKFMVYLQKENIIDESGMPKERFSAEFPKEGPSILRIQQVVRGDSAAYFCASLRGDSYEQYFGPGTRLTVT.

The CDR3 nucleotides read TGTGCCAGCAGCACAACGGAGCCCTCAGATACGCAGTATTTT. Encoded protein: CASSTTEPSDTQYF. The chain combines TRBV11-2 with TRBJ2-3, with D unclear. Germline CDR1 SGHAT, CDR2 FQNNGV. This CDR3 comprises 14 residues. V gave up 5 bases and J gave up 4 bases, with 13 bases separating them.

The chain employs TRBV5-6 and TRBJ1-2; perhaps TRBD1 as D (5 bases). Trimming removed 10 bases from V and 6 bases from J, with 16 bases in between. From germline, CDR1 is SGHDT and CDR2 YYEEEE. The CDR3 is 12 residues long. In DNA, the CDR3 is TGTGCCGGCGGACGGCAGGGCAATGGCTACACCTTC. Translation: CAGGRQGNGYTF. Combining the CDR3 with reference TRBV5-6 and TRBJ1-2 gives the whole variable domain DAGVTQSPTHLIKTRGQQVTLRCSPKSGHDTVSWYQQALGQGPQFIFQYYEEEERQRGNFPDRFSGHQFPNYSSELNVNALLLGDSALYLCAGGRQGNGYTFGSGTRLTVV.

This chain connects TRBV5-6 to TRBJ2-6; D not certain. Per the germline V gene, CDR1 is SGHDT and CDR2 is YYEEEE. The CDR3 consists of 16 residues. Deletions cut 0 bases from V and 2 bases from J, with 9 bases between. CDR3 protein: CASSLERLPGANVLTF. CDR3 in DNA: TGTGCCAGCAGCTTGGAACGGCTTCCTGGGGCCAACGTCCTGACTTTC. Full variable domain (missing parts from reference TRBV5-6 and TRBJ2-6): DAGVTQSPTHLIKTRGQQVTLRCSPKSGHDTVSWYQQALGQGPQFIFQYYEEEERQRGNFPDRFSGHQFPNYSSELNVNALLLGDSALYLCASSLERLPGANVLTFGAGSRLTVL.

The chain uses TRBV13 and TRBJ1-1; maybe TRBD1 (5 bases). V lost 0 bases to trimming and J lost 6 bases, with 17 bases between them. From germline, CDR1 is PRHDT and CDR2 FYEKMQ (reference sequence). This CDR3 has 16 residues. The chain's CDR3 is CASSLGGRGPDSEAFF. CDR3 DNA: TGTGCCAGCAGCTTAGGTGGGAGGGGCCCTGATTCTGAAGCTTTCTTT. Combining the CDR3 with reference TRBV13 and TRBJ1-1 gives the whole variable domain AAGVIQSPRHLIKEKRETATLKCYPIPRHDTVYWYQQGPGQDPQFLISFYEKMQSDKGSIPDRFSAQQFSDYHSELNMSSLELGDSALYFCASSLGGRGPDSEAFFGQGTRLTVV.

V gene TRBV5-6 combines with J gene TRBJ1-2; 7 bases fit TRBD1. Germline lookup yields CDR1 SGHDT and CDR2 YYEEEE. The ends lost 0 bases at V and 0 bases at J; junction bases unmatched: 2. This CDR3 has 15 amino acids. The CDR3 nucleotides read TGTGCCAGCAGCTTGGTCACAGGGGCTAACTATGGCTACACCTTC. This codes for CASSLVTGANYGYTF.

The chain is built from TRBV6-5 and TRBJ2-1; a weak D match, TRBD2 (5 bases). CDR1 and CDR2 from the germline V gene are MNHEY and SVGAGI. The CDR3 contains 11 residues. V dropped 6 bases and J dropped 14 bases, with 14 bases sitting between them. The CDR3 spells CASSSSSGEFF. The DNA of the CDR3 is TGTGCCAGCAGCTCTAGTTCCGGGGAGTTCTTC.

The chain couples TRBV7-8 to TRBJ1-2; TRBD1 matches at 10 bases. V dropped 4 bases and J dropped 7; count of bases not matched to a gene: 9. CDR1 SGHVS and CDR2 FQNEAQ come from the germline V gene. The CDR3 is 15 residues long. In DNA, the CDR3 is TGTGCCAGCAGCTATACGGGACAGGGGAAGGGTGGCTACACCTTC. It encodes CASSYTGQGKGGYTF.

The chain links TRBV29-1 to TRBJ1-1; a weak D match, TRBD1 (5 bases). In germline, CDR1 is SQVTM, CDR2 ANQGSEA. V was trimmed by 5 bases and J by 4 bases, leaving 11 bases between them. The CDR3 has 12 amino acids. This CDR3 is CSVLGGGTEAFF. Here the CDR3 DNA reads TGCAGCGTTCTCGGGGGTGGCACTGAAGCTTTCTTT.

V gene TRBV28 combines with J gene TRBJ2-7; D call uncertain. Trimming removed 6 bases from V and 6 bases from J, with 12 bases in between. The CDR3 extends over 12 amino acids. The germline V gene encodes CDR1 MDHEN and CDR2 SYDVKM. CDR3 in DNA: TGTGCCAGCAGCTCTTCGGGCGCCGAGCAGTACTTC. Protein sequence: CASSSSGAEQYF.

In the case of this clone: The sample has other DNA sequences that encode this CDR3 too. V is TRBV5-1 and J is TRBJ1-2; D not certain. This CDR3 contains 13 residues. Trimming removed 0 bases from V and 5 bases from J, with 8 bases in between. From germline, CDR1 is SGHRS and CDR2 YFSETQ. CDR3 sequence (DNA): TGCGCCAGCAGCTTGGGGGGAAGTTATGGCTACACCTTC. Its translation: CASSLGGSYGYTF.

The chain has TRBV2 and TRBJ2-7, with D possibly matching TRBD2 (6 bases). V lost 7 bases and J lost 3, with 19 bases in between. The CDR3 is made up of 15 amino acids. Germline V CDR1 and CDR2: SNHLY, FYNNEI. CDR3 DNA sequence: TGTGCCAGCAATCCGAGACGGGAGCATCTCTACGAGCAGTACTTC. Translating gives CASNPRREHLYEQYF. Combining the CDR3 with reference TRBV2 and TRBJ2-7 gives the whole variable domain EPEVTQTPSHQVTQMGQEVILRCVPISNHLYFYWYRQILGQKVEFLVSFYNNEISEKSEIFDDQFSVERPDGSNFTLKIRSTKLEDSAMYFCASNPRREHLYEQYFGPGTRLTVT.

The chain combines TRBV29-1 with TRBJ1-4; D is unresolved. This CDR3 has 12 residues. CDR1 SQVTM and CDR2 ANQGSEA come from the germline V gene. V lost 6 bases, J lost 4 bases, and 9 bases lay in between. The CDR3 DNA reads TGCAGCGTCGGAAGGAGTAATGAAAAACTGTTTTTT. It encodes CSVGRSNEKLFF.

The genes are TRBV15 and TRBJ2-3; the D gene could be TRBD1 or TRBD2 (5 bases each). CDR1 is LNHNV and CDR2 is YYDKDF in the germline V gene (reference sequence). Between the trimmed V and J ends, which lost 0 bases and 0 bases, there was a span of 10 bases. The length of the CDR3 is 16 residues. Here the CDR3 reads CATSRDRGYSTDTQYF. CDR3 nucleotides: TGTGCCACCAGCAGAGATCGGGGCTATAGCACAGATACGCAGTATTTT. The complete variable domain, with remaining parts taken from reference TRBV15 and TRBJ2-3, reads DAMVIQNPRYQVTQFGKPVTLSCSQTLNHNVMYWYQQKSSQAPKLLFHYYDKDFNNEADTPDNFQSRRPNTSFCFLDIRSPGLGDTAMYLCATSRDRGYSTDTQYFGPGTRLTVL.

The rearrangement uses TRBV5-1 and TRBJ2-6, with 9 bases lining up with TRBD1. Germline V lookup: CDR1 SGHRS, CDR2 YFSETQ. V shed 4 bases and J 2 bases; nucleotides not matched to a gene: 7. The CDR3 spans 17 residues. The DNA for the CDR3 is TGCGCCAGCAGCGGCAACAGGGGGCTGGCTGGGGCCAACGTCCTGACTTTC. Translated, it gives CASSGNRGLAGANVLTF.

The chain joins TRBV27 to TRBJ2-3; D not certain. Germline loops: CDR1 MNHEY, CDR2 SMNVEV (reference sequence). Trimming pared 7 bases from V and 3 bases from J, leaving 5 bases between. The CDR3 loop spans 11 amino acids. This CDR3 reads CASNKTDTQYF. The CDR3 DNA reads TGTGCCAGCAATAAGACAGATACGCAGTATTTT.

The rearrangement uses TRBV5-6 and TRBJ2-4; D is undetermined. Trimming removed 2 bases from V and 5 bases from J, with 20 bases in between. Germline values: CDR1 SGHDT, CDR2 YYEEEE. The CDR3 is made up of 17 amino acids. The CDR3 bases are TGTGCCAGCAGCTTTCGTTCTCCTGGCGTTGGGGAAAACATTCAGTACTTC. Amino acids: CASSFRSPGVGENIQYF.

The gene calls are TRBV5-8 and TRBJ2-7; D ambiguous. The length of the CDR3 is 14 residues. Germline CDR1 is SGHTS and CDR2 is YDEGEE. Trimming pared 2 bases from V and 1 base from J, leaving 10 bases between. CDR3: CASSFRSRSYEQYF. The DNA of the CDR3 is TGTGCCAGCAGCTTTCGTTCGAGGTCCTACGAGCAGTACTTC.

The chain is built from TRBV10-2 and TRBJ1-6; TRBD1 matches at 8 bases. J was trimmed by 10 bases and V by 6 bases; bases with no gene match: 5. In germline, CDR1 is WSHSY, CDR2 SAAADI. There are 13 residues in the CDR3. The CDR3 loop reads CASRGQERSPLHF. In DNA, the CDR3 is TGCGCCAGCAGGGGACAGGAAAGATCACCCCTCCACTTT.

The chain carries TRBV10-2 and TRBJ2-3; 8 bases align to TRBD2. Germline V gene lookup returns CDR1 WSHSY and CDR2 SAAADI. CDR3 length: 15 amino acids. V lost 7 bases, J lost 5 bases, and 11 bases stayed unmatched. The CDR3 region has the DNA TGCGCCAGCAACGAGGCGGGAGGAGTTATAGATACGCAGTATTTT. Translation gives CASNEAGGVIDTQYF.

The chain recombines TRBV2 with TRBJ1-5; D not certain. Deletions cut 8 bases from V and 2 bases from J, with 10 bases between. The CDR3 covers 13 residues. Germline values: CDR1 SNHLY, CDR2 FYNNEI. The CDR3 DNA follows: TGTGCCAGCGGGGATTTTGGCAATCAGCCCCAGCATTTT. Translation gives CASGDFGNQPQHF.

The chain is built from TRBV2 and TRBJ2-5, with 12 bases aligning to TRBD2. J lost 5 bases, V lost 5 bases, and 6 bases had no gene match. CDR3 length equals 15 residues. Germline assignment: CDR1 SNHLY and CDR2 FYNNEI. DNA of the CDR3: TGTGCCAGCAGTCTTACTAGCGGGAGGATGGAGACCCAGTACTTC. Its protein is CASSLTSGRMETQYF.

This clone was found once. This chain uses TRBV7-2 with TRBJ2-7, with TRBD2 identical over 14 bases. Germline V gives CDR1 SGHTA, CDR2 FQGNSA. Losses at the gene ends were 5 bases for V and 9 bases for J; bases not matched to a gene: 9. This CDR3 region has 15 residues. The CDR3 DNA follows: TGTGCCAGCAGCCCGGGGACTAGCGGGAGTTTTCGGCAGTACTTC. Protein: CASSPGTSGSFRQYF.

V and J are TRBV5-5 and TRBJ1-4; the match to TRBD1 covers 9 bases. In germline, CDR1 is SGHKS, CDR2 YYEKEE (reference sequence). V lost 0 bases to trimming and J lost 6 bases; unmatched junction nucleotides: 3. The CDR3 loop spans 15 amino acids. CDR3 bases: TGTGCCAGCAGCTTGGAGGGACAGGGTGATGAAAAACTGTTTTTT. Translated: CASSLEGQGDEKLFF.